This T cell receptor beta chain derives from a study of graft-versus-host responses after intestinal transplantation listed by TCRdb under 2021. For the study in its entirety: Multivisceral, liver-intestinal, or isolated intestinal transplants were received by the recipients. Rather than going through the commercial service, samples from three later patients were sequenced in-house on an Illumina MiSeq and processed with MiXCR. A peak of at least 4% donor T cells among recipient peripheral blood mononuclear cells was the definition used for donor T cell macrochimerism. After intestinal transplantation, graft-versus-host and host-versus-graft alloreactive T cell clones in the graft, circulation and bone marrow were tracked using bulk TCR-beta CDR3 sequencing. Every recipient was given anti-thymocyte globulin induction, followed by 2 to 4 years of maintenance tacrolimus and steroids. Alloreactive clones were identified by sequencing pre-transplant mixed lymphocyte reaction products and comparing them with unstimulated pre-transplant donor and recipient T cells. The cohort enrolled under 25 intestinal transplant recipients including one retransplant, and 3 patients lacking pretransplant specimens were excluded.

The CDR1 and CDR2 encoded by the germline V gene are MRHNA and SNTAGT. The CDR3 runs 14 amino acids, cysteine and phenylalanine included. The entry retains the CDR3 DNA only, 42 bases that are in frame from base 1. Trimming removed 9 bases from V and 6 bases from J; the gene matches leave 10 bases unexplained. The library was generated by the immunoSEQ multiplex PCR assay. For most patients, genomic DNA was subjected to high-throughput TCR-beta CDR3 sequencing by Adaptive Biotechnologies. Processing in the source paper ran as follows. Adaptive's ImmunoSEQ software supplied the TCR sequencing data for 15 to 20 patients, while MiXCR and VDJtools were used to process three other patients. CDR3 nucleotide sequences shared between donor and recipient were removed because the origin of such sequences could not be assigned. At least 2-fold expansion over unstimulated cells and a minimum CFSE-low frequency of 0.002% (template counts) or 0.001% (read counts) were required for clones to be classified as alloreactive. Mappable clones were those detected in sequenced pre-transplant spleen, lymph node, or MLR CFSE-low populations of the donor or recipient. The cumulative frequency of alloreactive clones was calculated as a percentage of all sequences, weighted by copy number. Here the immuneACCESS table is served through TCRdb, limited to in-frame sequences with V and J called. Missing clones are a known gap in these copies; in checked studies unresolved V genes cover under half, and the rest lacks a known reason. V and J calls and clone size are copied from that table; D and trimming were computed from the DNA. Recorded for this sample are roughly 80,000 clones; roughly 90% of them occurred a single time. The biggest ten clones account for 0.55% to 0.75% of the sample.

Blood samples were collected up to 4 times in the first month after transplant and then at least monthly when available. As to this clone: Its recognized antigen is unknown. The input lacks base qualities; no much larger clone sits a single base away.

The paper as a whole reports these results and caveats: GvH clones were detected in recipient bone marrow, and some appeared earlier in ileal mucosa or blood, consistent with an intestinal mucosal origin. In patients with donor T cell macrochimerism, the allografts had high GvH to HvG T cell clonal ratios. The conclusions were limited by the relatively low number and heterogeneity of the intestinal transplant patients. Peak levels of circulating GvH clones were associated with declines in HvG clones early after transplant.

The chain links TRBV6-4 with TRBJ2-1; 8 bases in the middle match TRBD2. Specimen: PBMCs, collected 98 days after intestinal transplantation. The receptor was isolated from a human patient who received an intestinal transplant, so some T cells may come from the graft donor. For the CDR3, the sequence is CARFQGLEVNEQFF. Here is the DNA: TGTGCCAGGTTCCAGGGACTAGAGGTCAATGAGCAGTTCTTC.